Shown below are 32 T cell receptor beta chains from a single sample sequenced in a study of shared clonotypes between healthy human individuals. Generated by immunoSEQ multiplex PCR, the TCRdb table keeps only in-frame clones and is missing some. The sample shows around 1.1 million clones, around 82% of them seen only once. Sequenced input: memory CD4+ T cells from PBMCs. Subset in this sample: CD45RA-negative fraction. These receptors originate from a man younger than 30 in good health. Some clones in this sample may be carry-over from other donors' samples.

This clone was detected only a few times. Other DNA variants within this sample encode the same CDR3. The V call is TRBV6-5, the J call TRBJ2-7; 8 bases align to TRBD2. In germline, CDR1 is MNHEY, CDR2 SVGAGI. The CDR3 is 14 amino acids. V lost 2 bases to trimming and J lost 0 bases; unmatched junction nucleotides: 0. The CDR3 coding sequence is TGTGCCAGCAGTTACAGCGGGAGCTCCTACGAGCAGTACTTC. Translation gives CASSYSGSSYEQYF.

V gene TRBV10-3 combines with J gene TRBJ2-3, with 7 bases matching TRBD1. Germline-derived CDR1 and CDR2 are ENHRY and SYGVKD. The CDR3 extends over 15 amino acids. V dropped 4 bases and J dropped 0; count of bases not matched to a gene: 4. For the CDR3, the DNA is TGTGCCATCAGTGGGCAGGGGGTTAGCACAGATACGCAGTATTTT. Translation gives CAISGQGVSTDTQYF.

The chain couples TRBV11-2 to TRBJ2-6; D is ambiguous. V was trimmed by 5 bases and J by 2 bases, leaving 10 bases between them. The germline V gene encodes CDR1 SGHAT and CDR2 FQNNGV. This CDR3 has 15 amino acids. CDR3 nucleotides: TGTGCCAGCAGCAGTTTCCGAGCTGGGGCCAACGTCCTGACTTTC. Encoded protein: CASSSFRAGANVLTF.

The sample holds one count of this clone. Being one base from a much bigger clone, this may be a read error. CDR3 sequence (DNA): TGCGCCAGCAGCCAAGTGGACCGGGGCTCCGCTGAAGCTTTCTTT. This gives the protein CASSQVDRGSAEAFF. J is TRBJ1-1 and V is TRBV4-1; weak D call: TRBD1 (5 bases). This CDR3 is 15 amino acids long. The ends were cut back, 1 base at V and 6 bases at J, with 15 bases in the middle. From germline, CDR1 is MGHRA and CDR2 YSYEKL.

This rearrangement joins TRBV15 to TRBJ1-2; 9 bases are shared with TRBD1. CDR3 length: 16 residues. V lost 3 bases and J lost 8; bases outside the gene matches: 13. In germline, CDR1 is LNHNV, CDR2 YYDKDF (reference sequence). CDR3 loop: CATSRPGQGRLQGYTF. CDR3 sequence (DNA): TGTGCCACCAGCAGGCCGGGACAGGGAAGGCTTCAAGGCTACACCTTC.

The chain recombines TRBV9 with TRBJ1-5; weak D call: TRBD1 (5 bases). The CDR3 is 14 amino acids. In germline, CDR1 is SGDLS, CDR2 YYNGEE. With 3 bases removed from V and 1 base from J, the gap between germline ends came to 8 bases. The CDR3 reads CASSAKGSNQPQHF. CDR3 bases: TGTGCCAGCAGCGCCAAGGGGAGCAATCAGCCCCAGCATTTT.

Notes on this clone: In the same sample, other DNA sequences code for this CDR3. The gene calls are TRBV5-1 and TRBJ1-2; D is perhaps TRBD1 (6 bases). This CDR3 spans 15 amino acids. The germline V and J ends were trimmed by 4 bases and 0 bases, with 13 bases remaining between them. The V gene's germline CDR1 is SGHRS and CDR2 YFSETQ. The CDR3 spells CASSPAGATNYGYTF. CDR3 DNA: TGCGCCAGCAGCCCGGCGGGGGCCACTAACTATGGCTACACCTTC.

This sequence joins TRBV7-2 and TRBJ2-7; 11 bases are a match to TRBD2. This CDR3 contains 16 residues. In germline, CDR1 is SGHTA, CDR2 FQGNSA. Trimming removed 7 bases from V and 6 bases from J; junction bases left unmatched: 14. The CDR3 DNA is TGTGCCAGCATTCTAGCGGGGGGACTTGCTTCCGGCGAGCAGTACTTC. Protein sequence: CASILAGGLASGEQYF.

V and J are TRBV4-1 and TRBJ2-7; 8 nucleotides align to TRBD1. V was clipped by 2 bases and J by 0 bases; unmatched bases: 15. The CDR3 has 19 amino acids. CDR1 MGHRA and CDR2 YSYEKL come from the germline V gene. The DNA of the CDR3 is TGCGCCAGCAGCCAAATACCGGGACAGGCTCTATTCCCCTCCTACGAGCAGTACTTC. Residues: CASSQIPGQALFPSYEQYF.

The J gene is TRBJ1-2, the V gene TRBV2, with 7 bases aligning to TRBD1. This CDR3 has 16 amino acids. J gave up 0 bases and V 6 bases, and 10 bases lay outside the gene matches. Germline V CDR1 and CDR2: SNHLY, FYNNEI. The CDR3 region is CASRKKGGTANYGYTF. In DNA form, the CDR3 reads TGTGCCAGCAGAAAAAAAGGAGGGACAGCTAACTATGGCTACACCTTC. The full variable domain, rest sourced from reference TRBV2 and TRBJ1-2, is EPEVTQTPSHQVTQMGQEVILRCVPISNHLYFYWYRQILGQKVEFLVSFYNNEISEKSEIFDDQFSVERPDGSNFTLKIRSTKLEDSAMYFCASRKKGGTANYGYTFGSGTRLTVV.

V gene TRBV7-2 combines with J gene TRBJ2-3; 9 bases are shared with TRBD2. This CDR3 spans 17 amino acids. Germline V lookup: CDR1 SGHTA, CDR2 FQGNSA. The trim removed 1 base at V and 0 bases at J, leaving 5 bases unmatched. Written as DNA, the CDR3 is TGTGCCAGCAGCTTAGGGGGACTAGCCGCTAGCACAGATACGCAGTATTTT. Protein: CASSLGGLAASTDTQYF.

This clone was seen a single time. This sequence joins TRBV5-1 and TRBJ2-1; D might be TRBD2 (6 bases). Germline V gives CDR1 SGHRS, CDR2 YFSETQ. V was pared by 2 bases and J by 4 bases, with 10 bases between. This CDR3 comprises 14 residues. The CDR3 DNA follows: TGCGCCAGCAGCTTCGGGGGAGGATACAATGAGCAGTTCTTC. It codes for CASSFGGGYNEQFF.

V gene TRBV30 combines with J gene TRBJ2-5, with D possibly matching TRBD2 (6 bases). Germline V gives CDR1 GTSNPN, CDR2 SVGIG (reference sequence). V lost 5 bases to trimming and J lost 0 bases, with 10 bases between them. CDR3 length: 13 residues. The CDR3: CAWGRGYQETQYF. The CDR3 nucleotides are TGTGCCTGGGGACGGGGGTACCAAGAGACCCAGTACTTC.

This clone was found a few times. This chain connects TRBV13 to TRBJ2-7; TRBD2 agrees at 7 bases. CDR1 is PRHDT and CDR2 is FYEKMQ in the germline V gene (reference sequence). V trimming: 0 bases; J trimming: 6 bases; junction bases outside the gene matches: 5. The CDR3 is 14 amino acids. This CDR3 reads CASSLGPGGIEQYF. The CDR3 nucleotides read TGTGCCAGCAGCTTAGGGCCGGGGGGAATCGAGCAGTACTTC.

The rearrangement uses TRBV27 and TRBJ2-7; D is ambiguous. Germline lookup yields CDR1 MNHEY and CDR2 SMNVEV (reference sequence). Trimming removed 6 bases at V and 2 bases at J, with 17 bases between. This CDR3 is built from 15 residues. CDR3 coding DNA: TGTGCCAGCAGCTTTCTCCCCCTAAGGGCCTACGAGCAGTACTTC. Its protein is CASSFLPLRAYEQYF.

The chain has TRBV7-7 and TRBJ2-3; 8 bases are a match to TRBD2. This CDR3 is built from 16 residues. The germline CDR1 and CDR2 sequences are SSHAT and FNYEAQ (reference sequence). V lost 5 bases to trimming and J lost 3 bases; unmatched junction nucleotides: 10. The DNA for the CDR3 is TGTGCCAGCAGCCAACGAGCGGGAGATCCAACAGATACGCAGTATTTT. This encodes CASSQRAGDPTDTQYF.

To note about this clone: Just one base apart from a much larger clone, this may be a read error. This chain connects TRBV7-3 to TRBJ2-6, with a weak D call TRBD1 (5 bases). With 5 bases removed from V and 7 bases from J, the gap between germline ends came to 6 bases. Germline CDR1 reads SGHTA; CDR2 reads FQGTGA. The CDR3 runs 12 residues. The CDR3 bases are TGTGCCAGCAGCCAGGGTGCCAACGTCCTGACTTTC. Translation: CASSQGANVLTF.

In the case of this clone: Distinct nucleotide sequences in the sample also encode this CDR3. CDR3 DNA: TGTGCCAGCAGCGTAGGCGGGCTAGCGGGAGTCTACGAGCAGTACTTC. It encodes CASSVGGLAGVYEQYF. The rearrangement joins TRBV9 to TRBJ2-7; 10 bases map to TRBD2. Germline trimming cut 0 bases from V and 3 bases from J; bases unmatched to any gene: 6. CDR3 size: 16 residues. CDR1 is SGDLS and CDR2 is YYNGEE in the germline V gene.

Note on this clone: This may come from a read error, since a much larger clone is one base off. The rearrangement joins TRBV7-9 to TRBJ1-2; 8 nucleotides agree with TRBD1. CDR3 size: 14 residues. Germline loops: CDR1 SEHNR, CDR2 FQNEAQ (reference sequence). The CDR3 DNA reads TGTGCCAGCAGCCCCGGACAGGGCCTCTATGACTACACCTTC. It is translated as CASSPGQGLYDYTF.

The chain couples TRBV7-2 to TRBJ2-1, with D unresolved. Germline CDR1 and CDR2: SGHTA and FQGNSA. V lost 3 bases and J lost 0, with 9 bases in between. The CDR3 is 15 amino acids. The CDR3 reads CASSLKLDSYNEQFF. CDR3 bases: TGTGCCAGCAGCTTGAAATTAGACTCCTACAATGAGCAGTTCTTC.

The rearrangement uses TRBV7-9 and TRBJ1-4, with D perhaps matching TRBD1 (6 bases). The CDR3 loop spans 14 amino acids. V lost 4 bases to trimming and J lost 12 bases, with 18 bases between them. Germline V lookup: CDR1 SEHNR, CDR2 FQNEAQ (reference sequence). CDR3 loop: CASSSVRQDRELFF. CDR3 bases: TGTGCCAGCAGCTCTGTCCGACAGGATCGAGAACTGTTTTTT.

This chain's CDR3 is CARRDPGQGIFPNEQFF. In DNA, the CDR3 is TGTGCCAGAAGAGATCCGGGACAGGGAATTTTCCCCAATGAGCAGTTCTTC. The chain couples TRBV5-3 to TRBJ2-1; 9 bases line up with TRBD1. TRBV5-3 is annotated as an ORF whose role is uncertain. J lost 6 bases, V lost 5 bases, and 15 bases had no gene match. This CDR3 contains 17 residues.

This clone was observed a handful of times. The rearrangement links TRBV6-1 to TRBJ2-1; D is unclear. V was trimmed by 7 bases and J by 7 bases, leaving 20 bases between them. This CDR3 region has 15 residues. CDR1 and CDR2 (germline): MNHNS, SASEGT. The CDR3 here is CASTAPAWARNEQFF. Written as DNA, the CDR3 is TGTGCCAGCACCGCCCCAGCCTGGGCTAGGAATGAGCAGTTCTTC.

The rearrangement links TRBV5-1 to TRBJ1-4; 8 nucleotides agree with TRBD1. V was pared by 3 bases and J by 7 bases, with 8 bases of the junction left unmatched. This CDR3 region has 15 residues. In germline, CDR1 is SGHRS, CDR2 YFSETQ. The CDR3 sequence is CASSSQGARSEKLFF. In DNA form, the CDR3 reads TGCGCCAGCAGCTCTCAGGGGGCCCGGAGTGAAAAACTGTTTTTT.

The chain employs TRBV6-5 and TRBJ2-5; D tentatively fits TRBD1 or TRBD2 (7 bases each). The closer fit of TRBJ2-7 to the DNA end suggests the J call may be wrong. The germline gives CDR1 MNHEY, CDR2 SVGAGI. The CDR3 contains 12 residues. CDR3 in DNA: TGTGCCAGCAGCCAGGGGGGGTACGAGCAGTACTTC. Translating gives CASSQGGYEQYF.

The rearrangement joins TRBV30 to TRBJ1-2, with 8 bases aligning to TRBD1. Unmatched junction bases numbered 2, after V lost 3 bases and J lost 2 bases. The CDR3 sequence is 13 residues long. Germline assignment: CDR1 GTSNPN and CDR2 SVGIG (reference sequence). CDR3 in amino acids: CAWRRQGNYGYTF. The CDR3 DNA reads TGTGCCTGGAGACGACAGGGGAACTATGGCTACACCTTC.

There are a few counts of this clone. The rearrangement links TRBV2 to TRBJ1-2; D gene unclear. The CDR3 loop spans 12 amino acids. V gave up 1 base and J gave up 7 bases, with 7 bases separating them. CDR1 and CDR2 (germline): SNHLY, FYNNEI. The CDR3 region has the DNA TGTGCCAGCAGTGAAGGGGTCGTTGGCTACACCTTC. This translates into CASSEGVVGYTF. Drawing the rest from reference TRBV2 and TRBJ1-2, the complete variable domain is EPEVTQTPSHQVTQMGQEVILRCVPISNHLYFYWYRQILGQKVEFLVSFYNNEISEKSEIFDDQFSVERPDGSNFTLKIRSTKLEDSAMYFCASSEGVVGYTFGSGTRLTVV.

The sample holds a few counts of this clone. The chain employs TRBV2 and TRBJ1-2, with TRBD1 identical over 7 bases. This CDR3 spans 15 amino acids. The trim removed 6 bases at V and 1 base at J, leaving 8 bases unmatched. CDR1 is SNHLY and CDR2 is FYNNEI in the germline V gene. The CDR3 nucleotides are TGTGCCAGCAGAGCTGACAGGGACTTTAACTATGGCTACACCTTC. Translation: CASRADRDFNYGYTF.

The V call is TRBV7-2, the J call TRBJ2-3, with TRBD1 as a possible D gene (6 bases). The CDR3 runs 15 residues. Germline values: CDR1 SGHTA, CDR2 FQGNSA. V lost 0 bases and J 4 bases, leaving 11 bases between the germline ends. The chain's CDR3 is CASSLAQGWSDTQYF. The CDR3 nucleotides are TGTGCCAGCAGCTTAGCGCAGGGGTGGTCAGATACGCAGTATTTT.

The chain links TRBV11-2 to TRBJ1-1; D is undetermined. The V end was cut by 5 bases, the J end by 2 bases, with 9 bases between. This CDR3 contains 13 residues. Germline assignment: CDR1 SGHAT and CDR2 FQNNGV. As DNA, the CDR3 is TGTGCCAGCAGCACGACGGCTAACACTGAAGCTTTCTTT. The encoded protein is CASSTTANTEAFF. Together with reference TRBV11-2 and TRBJ1-1, the CDR3 gives the full variable domain: EAGVAQSPRYKIIEKRQSVAFWCNPISGHATLYWYQQILGQGPKLLIQFQNNGVVDDSQLPKDRFSAERLKGVDSTLKIQPAKLEDSAVYLCASSTTANTEAFFGQGTRLTVV.

The J gene is TRBJ1-5, the V gene TRBV6-5; 8 bases fit TRBD1. The length of the CDR3 is 13 residues. Trimming removed 6 bases from V and 6 bases from J; junction bases left unmatched: 4. Germline loops: CDR1 MNHEY, CDR2 SVGAGI. The CDR3 nucleotides read TGTGCCAGCAGGACAGGGGTAAGTCAGCCCCAGCATTTT. Translation gives CASRTGVSQPQHF.

The chain uses TRBV4-3 and TRBJ2-6, with a weak D call TRBD1 (6 bases). The CDR3 spans 20 residues. Germline CDR1 reads LGHNA; CDR2 reads YSLEER. Trimming left V 3 bases short and J 4 bases short, with 25 bases between. Written as DNA, the CDR3 is TGCGCCAGCAGCCAGAGATCTTTTTGGACAGCCGCGGAGGGGGCCAACGTCCTGACTTTC. Protein: CASSQRSFWTAAEGANVLTF.